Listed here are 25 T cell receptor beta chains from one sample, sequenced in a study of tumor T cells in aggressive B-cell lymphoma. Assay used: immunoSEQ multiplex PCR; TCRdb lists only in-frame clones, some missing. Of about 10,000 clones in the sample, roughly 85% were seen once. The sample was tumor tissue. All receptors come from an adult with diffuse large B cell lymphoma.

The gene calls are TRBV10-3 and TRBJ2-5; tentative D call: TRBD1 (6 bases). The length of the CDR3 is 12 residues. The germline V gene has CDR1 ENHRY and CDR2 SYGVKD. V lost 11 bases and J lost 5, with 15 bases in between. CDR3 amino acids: CAAGQSEETQYF. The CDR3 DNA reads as TGTGCCGCCGGACAGAGCGAGGAGACCCAGTACTTC.

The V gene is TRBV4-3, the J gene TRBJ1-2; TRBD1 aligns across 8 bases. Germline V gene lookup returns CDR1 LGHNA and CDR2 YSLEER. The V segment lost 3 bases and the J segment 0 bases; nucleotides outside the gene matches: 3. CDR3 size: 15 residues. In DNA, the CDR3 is TGCGCCAGCAGCCAGGGACAGGCCTCTAACTATGGCTACACCTTC. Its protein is CASSQGQASNYGYTF.

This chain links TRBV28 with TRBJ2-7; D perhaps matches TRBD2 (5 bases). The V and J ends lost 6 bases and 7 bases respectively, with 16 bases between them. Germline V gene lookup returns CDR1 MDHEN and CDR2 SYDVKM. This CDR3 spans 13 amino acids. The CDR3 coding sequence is TGTGCCAGCAGCCCTAATGAGGGTCTTGAGCAGTACTTC. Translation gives CASSPNEGLEQYF.

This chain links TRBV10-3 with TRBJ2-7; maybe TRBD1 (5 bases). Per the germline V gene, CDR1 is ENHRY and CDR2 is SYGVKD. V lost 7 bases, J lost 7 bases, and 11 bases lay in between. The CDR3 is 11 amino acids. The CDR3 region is CAIMGLGEQYF. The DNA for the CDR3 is TGTGCCATCATGGGGCTGGGAGAGCAGTACTTC.

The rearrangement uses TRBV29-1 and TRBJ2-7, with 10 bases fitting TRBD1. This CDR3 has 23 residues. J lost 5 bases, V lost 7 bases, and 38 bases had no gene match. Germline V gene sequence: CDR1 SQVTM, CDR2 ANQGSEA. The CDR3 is CSDSNPGTGDHQPSSGSLNEQYF. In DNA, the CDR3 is TGCAGCGACTCGAATCCCGGGACAGGGGATCACCAACCTTCTAGCGGGTCTCTGAACGAGCAGTACTTC.

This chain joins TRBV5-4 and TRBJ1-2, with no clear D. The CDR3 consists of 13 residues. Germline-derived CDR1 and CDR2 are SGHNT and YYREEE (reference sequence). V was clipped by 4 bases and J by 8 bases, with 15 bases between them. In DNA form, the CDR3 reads TGTGCCAGCAGCCAGGCTAGCCGTCTCGGCTACACCTTC. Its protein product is CASSQASRLGYTF. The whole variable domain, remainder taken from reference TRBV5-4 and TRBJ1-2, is ETGVTQSPTHLIKTRGQQVTLRCSSQSGHNTVSWYQQALGQGPQFIFQYYREEENGRGNFPPRFSGLQFPNYSSELNVNALELDDSALYLCASSQASRLGYTFGSGTRLTVV.

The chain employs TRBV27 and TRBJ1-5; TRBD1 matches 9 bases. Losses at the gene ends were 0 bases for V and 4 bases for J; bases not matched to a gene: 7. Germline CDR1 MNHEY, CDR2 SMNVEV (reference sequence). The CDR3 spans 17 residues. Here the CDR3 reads CASSLSGDRGGNQPQHF. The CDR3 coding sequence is TGTGCCAGCAGTTTATCGGGCGACAGGGGGGGGAATCAGCCCCAGCATTTT.

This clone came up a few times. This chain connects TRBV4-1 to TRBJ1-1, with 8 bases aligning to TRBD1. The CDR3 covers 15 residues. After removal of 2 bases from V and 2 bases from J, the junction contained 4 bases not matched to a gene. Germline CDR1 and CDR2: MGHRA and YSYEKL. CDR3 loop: CASSQPDRGNTEAFF. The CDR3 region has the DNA TGCGCCAGCAGCCAACCTGACAGGGGTAACACTGAAGCTTTCTTT.

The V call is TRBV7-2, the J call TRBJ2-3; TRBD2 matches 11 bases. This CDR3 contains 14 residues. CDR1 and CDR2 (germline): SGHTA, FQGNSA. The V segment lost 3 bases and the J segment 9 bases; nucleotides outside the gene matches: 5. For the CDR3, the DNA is TGTGCCAGCAGCTTTACTAGCGGGAGTTGGACGCAGTATTTT. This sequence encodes CASSFTSGSWTQYF.

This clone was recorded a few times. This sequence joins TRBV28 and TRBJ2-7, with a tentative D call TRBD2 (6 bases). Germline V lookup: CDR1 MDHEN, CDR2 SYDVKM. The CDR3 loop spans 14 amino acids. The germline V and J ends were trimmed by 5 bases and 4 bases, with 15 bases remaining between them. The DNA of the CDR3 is TGTGCCAGCAGTCCGTTTGGGGGGACTTACGAGCAGTACTTC. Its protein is CASSPFGGTYEQYF.

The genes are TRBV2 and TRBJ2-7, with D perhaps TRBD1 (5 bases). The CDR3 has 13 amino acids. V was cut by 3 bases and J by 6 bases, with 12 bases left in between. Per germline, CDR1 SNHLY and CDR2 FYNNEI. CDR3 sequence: CASSDQGFFEQYF. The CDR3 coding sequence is TGTGCCAGCAGTGACCAGGGATTCTTCGAGCAGTACTTC.

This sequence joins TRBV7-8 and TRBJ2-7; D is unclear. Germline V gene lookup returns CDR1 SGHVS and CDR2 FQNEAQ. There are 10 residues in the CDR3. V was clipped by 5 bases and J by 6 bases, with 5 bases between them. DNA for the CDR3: TGTGCCAGCAGCGACATCGAGCAGTACTTC. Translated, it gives CASSDIEQYF.

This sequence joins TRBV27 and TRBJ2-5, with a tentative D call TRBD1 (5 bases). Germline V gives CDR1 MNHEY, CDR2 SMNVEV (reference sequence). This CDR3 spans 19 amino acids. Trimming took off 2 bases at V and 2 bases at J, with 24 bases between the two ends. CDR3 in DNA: TGTGCCAGCAGTTTAAGGTTCTCTCAGGGCAGGACAAAGCAAGAGACCCAGTACTTC. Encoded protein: CASSLRFSQGRTKQETQYF.

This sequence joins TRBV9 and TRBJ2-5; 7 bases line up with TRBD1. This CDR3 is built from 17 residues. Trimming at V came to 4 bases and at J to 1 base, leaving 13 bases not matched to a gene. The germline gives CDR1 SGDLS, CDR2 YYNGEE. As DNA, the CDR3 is TGTGCCAGCAGCACCTCAAATGGGGACAGTTTCCAAGAGACCCAGTACTTC. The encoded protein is CASSTSNGDSFQETQYF.

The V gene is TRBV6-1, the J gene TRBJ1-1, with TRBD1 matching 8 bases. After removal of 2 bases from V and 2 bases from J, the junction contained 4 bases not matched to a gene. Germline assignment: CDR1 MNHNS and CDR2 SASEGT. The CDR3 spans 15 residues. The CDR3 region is CASSERQGLNTEAFF. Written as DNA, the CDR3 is TGTGCCAGCAGTGAACGACAGGGGCTAAACACTGAAGCTTTCTTT.

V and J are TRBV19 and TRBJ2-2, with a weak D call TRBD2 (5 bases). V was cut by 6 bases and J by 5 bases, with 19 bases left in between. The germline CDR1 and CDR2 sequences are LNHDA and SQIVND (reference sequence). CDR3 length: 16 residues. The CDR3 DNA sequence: TGTGCCAGTAGCCCGAGCGGAGTGGGGAAGACCGGGGAGCTGTTTTTT. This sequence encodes CASSPSGVGKTGELFF. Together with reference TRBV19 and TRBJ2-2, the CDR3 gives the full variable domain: DGGITQSPKYLFRKEGQNVTLSCEQNLNHDAMYWYRQDPGQGLRLIYYSQIVNDFQKGDIAEGYSVSREKKESFPLTVTSAQKNPTAFYLCASSPSGVGKTGELFFGEGSRLTVL.

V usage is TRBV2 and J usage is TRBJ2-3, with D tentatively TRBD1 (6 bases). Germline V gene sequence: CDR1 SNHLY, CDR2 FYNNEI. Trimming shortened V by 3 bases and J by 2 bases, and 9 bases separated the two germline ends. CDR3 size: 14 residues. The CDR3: CASSEGTTTDTQYF. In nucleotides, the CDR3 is TGTGCCAGCAGTGAGGGGACAACCACAGATACGCAGTATTTT.

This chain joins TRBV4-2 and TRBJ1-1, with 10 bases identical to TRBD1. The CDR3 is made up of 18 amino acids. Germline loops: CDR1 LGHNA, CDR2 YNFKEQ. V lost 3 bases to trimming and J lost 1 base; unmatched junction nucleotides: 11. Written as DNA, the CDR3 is TGTGCCAGCAGCCATTTATCCCGGGACAGGGGCCCGAACACTGAAGCTTTCTTT. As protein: CASSHLSRDRGPNTEAFF.

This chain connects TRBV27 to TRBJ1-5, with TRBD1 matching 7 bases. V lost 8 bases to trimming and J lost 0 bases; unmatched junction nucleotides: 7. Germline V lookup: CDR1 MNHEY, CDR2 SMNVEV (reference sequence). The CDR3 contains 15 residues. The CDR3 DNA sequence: TGTGCCAGCCGCAGGTGGGACAGTAGCAATCAGCCCCAGCATTTT. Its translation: CASRRWDSSNQPQHF.

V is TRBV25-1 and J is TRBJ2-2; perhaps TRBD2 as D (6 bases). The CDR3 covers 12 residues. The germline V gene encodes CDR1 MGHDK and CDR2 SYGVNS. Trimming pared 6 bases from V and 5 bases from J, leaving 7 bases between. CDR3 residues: CASRGGTGELFF. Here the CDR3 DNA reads TGTGCCAGCAGGGGAGGAACCGGGGAGCTGTTTTTT.

The CDR3 DNA follows: TGTGCCAGCAGCTCAGACAGGGGGACCGGGGAGCTGTTTTTT. Amino acid sequence: CASSSDRGTGELFF. The chain employs TRBV11-3 and TRBJ2-2, with 9 bases that match TRBD1. The CDR3 runs 14 residues. Trimming at V came to 4 bases and at J to 5 bases, leaving 2 bases not matched to a gene. Per germline, CDR1 SGHNT and CDR2 YENEEA.

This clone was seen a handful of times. CDR3 amino acids: CASSQDYVTKNIQYF. The DNA for the CDR3 is TGTGCCAGCAGCCAGGACTACGTAACTAAAAACATTCAGTACTTC. The V gene is TRBV4-2, the J gene TRBJ2-4; perhaps TRBD2 as D (6 bases). Trimming took 3 bases from V and 4 from J, leaving 13 bases between them. The CDR3 is 15 residues long. From germline, CDR1 is LGHNA and CDR2 YNFKEQ.

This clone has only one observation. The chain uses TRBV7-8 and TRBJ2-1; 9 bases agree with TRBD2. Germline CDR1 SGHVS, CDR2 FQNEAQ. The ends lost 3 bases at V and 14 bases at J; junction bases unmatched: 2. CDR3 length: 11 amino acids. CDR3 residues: CASSFSGREFF. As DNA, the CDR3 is TGTGCCAGCAGCTTTAGCGGGAGAGAGTTCTTC.

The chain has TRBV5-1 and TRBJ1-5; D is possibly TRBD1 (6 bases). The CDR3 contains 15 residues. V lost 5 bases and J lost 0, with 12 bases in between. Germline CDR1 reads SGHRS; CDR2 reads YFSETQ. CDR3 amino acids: CASRPTGNSNQPQHF. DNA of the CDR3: TGCGCCAGCAGACCGACAGGAAATAGCAATCAGCCCCAGCATTTT. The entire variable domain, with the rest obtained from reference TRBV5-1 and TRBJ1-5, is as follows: KAGVTQTPRYLIKTRGQQVTLSCSPISGHRSVSWYQQTPGQGLQFLFEYFSETQRNKGNFPGRFSGRQFSNSRSEMNVSTLELGDSALYLCASRPTGNSNQPQHFGDGTRLSIL.

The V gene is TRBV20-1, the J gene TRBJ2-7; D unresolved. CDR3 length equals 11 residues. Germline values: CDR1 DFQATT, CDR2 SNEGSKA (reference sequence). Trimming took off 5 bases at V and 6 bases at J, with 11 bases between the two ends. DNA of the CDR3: TGCAGTGCTCCGCGGAAAAGCGAGCAGTACTTC. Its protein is CSAPRKSEQYF.